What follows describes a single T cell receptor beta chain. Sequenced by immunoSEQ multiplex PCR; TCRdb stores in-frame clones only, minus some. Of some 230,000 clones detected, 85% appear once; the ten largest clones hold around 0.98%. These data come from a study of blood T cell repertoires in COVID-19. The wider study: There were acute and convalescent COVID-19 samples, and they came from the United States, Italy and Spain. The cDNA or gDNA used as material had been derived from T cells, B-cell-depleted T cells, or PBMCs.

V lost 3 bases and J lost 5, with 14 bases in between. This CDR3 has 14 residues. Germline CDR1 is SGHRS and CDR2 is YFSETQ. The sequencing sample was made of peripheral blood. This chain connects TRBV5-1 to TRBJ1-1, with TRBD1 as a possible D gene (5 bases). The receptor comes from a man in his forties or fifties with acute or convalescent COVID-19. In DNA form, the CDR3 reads TGCGCCAGCAGCTCAGCCGGCCAGGGAACTGAAGCTTTCTTT. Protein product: CASSSAGQGTEAFF.